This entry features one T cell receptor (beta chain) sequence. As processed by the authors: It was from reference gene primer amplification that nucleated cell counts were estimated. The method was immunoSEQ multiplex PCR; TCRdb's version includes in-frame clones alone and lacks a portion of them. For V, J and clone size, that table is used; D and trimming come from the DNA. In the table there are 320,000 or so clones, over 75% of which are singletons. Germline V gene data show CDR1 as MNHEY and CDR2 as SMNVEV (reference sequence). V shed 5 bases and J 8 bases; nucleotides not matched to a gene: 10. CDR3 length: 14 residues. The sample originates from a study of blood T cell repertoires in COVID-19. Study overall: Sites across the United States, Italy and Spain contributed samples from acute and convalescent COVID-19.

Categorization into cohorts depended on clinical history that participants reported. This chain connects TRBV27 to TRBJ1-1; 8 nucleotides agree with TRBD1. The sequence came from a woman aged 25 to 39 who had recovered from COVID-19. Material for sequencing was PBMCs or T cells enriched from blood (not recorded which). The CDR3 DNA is TGTGCCAGCAGTGGCCAAACCCACAGGGGGGAAGCTTTCTTT. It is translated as CASSGQTHRGEAFF.